These 8 T cell receptor beta chains share one sample of origin, sequenced in a study of CD8+ T cells in alopecia areata (dated by TCRdb to 2016 to 2018). What the time point label conveys for this sample: baseline before oral tofacitinib. The library was obtained by the immunoSEQ multiplex PCR assay. For TCR sequencing, RNA was extracted from every sample and reverse transcribed into cDNA to serve as template. Entries here come from immuneACCESS through TCRdb and include only in-frame sequences with V and J called. Some clones fail to appear in such tables; in the studies checked, an unresolved V gene covers under half of the shortfall, and the cause of the remainder is unknown. For this sample the table gives roughly 200,000 clones, of which roughly 59% were detected only once. Around 1.8% of the sample belongs to the ten largest clones. The material was CD4+ T cells sorted from blood, obtained at week 0. The receptors shown here come from a human donor with alopecia areata.

The table lists this clone with a few counts. V and J are TRBV25-1 and TRBJ1-1; D not resolved. CDR3 length: 15 residues. V dropped 3 bases and J dropped 1 base, with 12 bases sitting between them. Germline V gene lookup returns CDR1 MGHDK and CDR2 SYGVNS. As DNA, the CDR3 is TGTGCCAGCAGTGACCATTTAGGGAAGAACACTGAAGCTTTCTTT. It specifies CASSDHLGKNTEAFF.

The chain employs TRBV29-1 and TRBJ1-2; no definite D call. CDR1 is SQVTM, CDR2 ANQGSEA, per germline. The germline V and J ends were trimmed by 1 base and 2 bases, with 5 bases remaining between them. The CDR3 consists of 12 residues. The CDR3 reads CSVEAINYGYTF. For the CDR3, the DNA is TGCAGCGTTGAAGCGATCAACTATGGCTACACCTTC. Based on the CDR3 plus reference TRBV29-1 and TRBJ1-2, the full variable domain is SAVISQKPSRDICQRGTSLTIQCQVDSQVTMMFWYRQQPGQSLTLIATANQGSEATYESGFVIDKFPISRPNLTFSTLTVSNMSPEDSSIYLCSVEAINYGYTFGSGTRLTVV.

The V call is TRBV29-1, the J call TRBJ1-1; D call uncertain. The length of the CDR3 is 11 residues. From germline, CDR1 is SQVTM and CDR2 ANQGSEA. With 6 bases removed from V and 3 bases from J, the gap between germline ends came to 8 bases. CDR3 nucleotides: TGCAGCGTATACCAATACACTGAAGCTTTCTTT. Residues: CSVYQYTEAFF.

The V gene is TRBV7-2, the J gene TRBJ1-2, with D possibly TRBD1 on 6 matching bases. The V end was cut by 10 bases, the J end by 7 bases, with 19 bases between. Germline values: CDR1 SGHTA, CDR2 FQGNSA. This CDR3 region has 13 residues. As DNA, the CDR3 is TGTGCCACCACCGAACAGGGCGGCGGTGGCTACACCTTC. Residues: CATTEQGGGGYTF. The whole variable domain, remainder taken from reference TRBV7-2 and TRBJ1-2, is GAGVSQSPSNKVTEKGKDVELRCDPISGHTALYWYRQSLGQGLEFLIYFQGNSAPDKSGLPSDRFSAERTGGSVSTLTIQRTQQEDSAVYLCATTEQGGGGYTFGSGTRLTVV.

This clone showed up just once. The chain carries TRBV5-1 and TRBJ2-1; 7 bases agree with TRBD1. The V gene end was trimmed by 0 bases and the J gene end by 2 bases; junction bases not matched to a gene: 2. The germline V gene has CDR1 SGHRS and CDR2 YFSETQ. The CDR3 totals 15 residues. CDR3 nucleotide sequence: TGCGCCAGCAGCTTGGACCAGGGGGCCTACAATGAGCAGTTCTTC. This gives the protein CASSLDQGAYNEQFF.

The CDR3 reads CASSSTGQPYEQYF. The CDR3 DNA follows: TGTGCCAGTAGTTCGACCGGGCAGCCCTACGAGCAGTACTTC. The J gene is TRBJ2-7, the V gene TRBV19; D is undetermined. In germline, CDR1 is LNHDA, CDR2 SQIVND (reference sequence). CDR3 size: 14 residues. V lost 5 bases and J lost 2, with 13 bases in between.

The chain recombines TRBV7-3 with TRBJ2-1; 8 nucleotides align to TRBD1. CDR1 is SGHTA and CDR2 is FQGTGA in the germline V gene. The CDR3 sequence is 15 residues long. The J segment lost 3 bases and the V segment lost 3 bases, leaving 4 bases of the junction unmatched. CDR3 in DNA: TGTGCCAGCAGCTTCCCAGGACAGGGCTACAATGAGCAGTTCTTC. Translated, it gives CASSFPGQGYNEQFF.

The chain recombines TRBV29-1 with TRBJ2-3; 12 bases line up with TRBD2. CDR1 SQVTM and CDR2 ANQGSEA come from the germline V gene. J gave up 3 bases and V 4 bases, and 2 bases lay outside the gene matches. The CDR3 has 14 amino acids. CDR3 residues: CSVVGLAGTDTQYF. The CDR3 bases are TGCAGCGTTGTAGGACTAGCGGGAACAGATACGCAGTATTTT.